This is a list of T cell receptor beta chains from one sample in a study of shared clonotypes between healthy human individuals. Some clones are missing from TCRdb's copy, which holds only in-frame ones; the method was immunoSEQ multiplex PCR. The sample holds under 1,900,000 clones, approximately 98.5% seen once. Sequencing used naive CD4+ T cells sorted from blood. Receptors originate from a man aged 30 to 45 in good health. The CDR3 runs from the conserved cysteine through the conserved F or W. The D gene is left open where the match is weak. Clone size is shown for a subset of rows, as once, few, many or a class of expanded clone.

v_call	d_call	j_call	clone_size	cdr3_length	cdr3_aa	cdr3_nt
TRBV9	-	TRBJ1-3	-	13	CASSGSGGDTIYF	TGTGCCAGCAGCGGTAGCGGGGGTGACACCATATATTTT
TRBV11-2	TRBD1	TRBJ1-2	-	14	CASSLPTGGGGYTF	TGTGCCAGCAGCCTCCCGACAGGGGGTGGTGGCTACACCTTC
TRBV18	TRBD1	TRBJ1-3	many	16	CASSPSTGTPGNTIYF	TGTGCCAGCTCACCATCGACAGGGACCCCTGGAAACACCATATATTTT
TRBV2	-	TRBJ2-2	-	15	CASSGGHPNTGELFF	TGTGCCAGCAGTGGGGGACACCCGAACACCGGGGAGCTGTTTTTT
TRBV28	-	TRBJ1-2	-	11	CASSLKSGYTF	TGTGCCAGCAGTCTAAAATCTGGCTACACCTTC
TRBV5-1	-	TRBJ2-1	-	17	CASSLELTGSSYNEQFF	TGCGCCAGCAGCCTAGAACTAACAGGAAGCTCCTACAATGAGCAGTTCTTC
TRBV28	-	TRBJ2-7	-	12	CASSRGTYEQYF	TGTGCCAGCAGCCGTGGGACCTACGAGCAGTACTTC
TRBV2	-	TRBJ1-3	-	13	CASTATSGNTIYF	TGTGCCAGCACCGCTACCTCTGGAAACACCATATATTTT
TRBV4-1	-	TRBJ1-4	-	16	CASSQEGGRVIEKLFF	TGCGCCAGCAGCCAAGAAGGGGGAAGGGTGATTGAAAAACTGTTTTTT
TRBV5-5	-	TRBJ1-3	-	12	CASSPEGNTIYF	TGTGCCAGCAGCCCGGAAGGAAACACCATATATTTT
TRBV28	-	TRBJ1-2	-	13	CASSPQWADGYTF	TGTGCCAGCAGTCCCCAGTGGGCCGATGGCTACACCTTC
TRBV7-9	TRBD1	TRBJ2-1	-	17	CASSLANRDRGRGEQFF	TGTGCCAGCAGCTTAGCAAACCGGGACAGGGGGCGAGGTGAGCAGTTCTTC
TRBV18	-	TRBJ1-2	-	14	CASSPLSKVRGYTF	TGTGCCAGCTCACCACTTTCAAAGGTGCGTGGCTACACCTTC
TRBV6-6	-	TRBJ1-2	-	14	CASRRDITNYGYTF	TGTGCCAGCAGGAGGGACATTACTAACTATGGCTACACCTTC
TRBV9	-	TRBJ2-7	-	15	CASSVTSQGGYEQYF	TGTGCCAGCAGCGTCACAAGCCAGGGGGGGTACGAGCAGTACTTC
TRBV28	-	TRBJ2-7	-	12	CATRLNIYEQYF	TGTGCCACCCGCTTGAATATCTACGAGCAGTACTTC
TRBV27	-	TRBJ2-3	-	13	CASSVRGADTQYF	TGTGCCAGCAGCGTCCGAGGAGCAGATACGCAGTATTTT
TRBV18	-	TRBJ2-7	-	16	CASSPLQGLMSYEQYF	TGTGCCAGCTCACCGCTTCAGGGTCTCATGTCCTACGAGCAGTACTTC
TRBV25-1	TRBD1	TRBJ1-2	-	15	CASSEYSRTGDGYTF	TGTGCCAGCAGTGAATATTCGAGGACAGGGGATGGCTACACCTTC
TRBV28	-	TRBJ1-1	-	14	CASSTPLTPNEAFF	TGTGCCAGCAGTACCCCCCTTACGCCGAACGAAGCTTTCTTT
TRBV6-5	-	TRBJ1-1	-	14	CASSYSQLNTEAFF	TGTGCCAGCAGTTACTCTCAGCTGAACACTGAAGCTTTCTTT
TRBV16	-	TRBJ2-6	-	15	CASSQRAWGANVLTF	TGTGCCAGCAGCCAAAGGGCGTGGGGGGCCAACGTCCTGACTTTC
TRBV2	TRBD1	TRBJ1-2	-	13	CASKGQAFYGYTF	TGTGCCAGCAAAGGACAGGCCTTCTATGGCTACACCTTC
TRBV19	-	TRBJ1-4	-	15	CASSPPGRINEKLFF	TGTGCCAGTAGTCCTCCGGGACGGATTAATGAAAAACTGTTTTTT
TRBV7-2	-	TRBJ1-4	-	12	CASSLVRSKLFF	TGTGCCAGCAGCTTAGTGCGGTCAAAACTGTTTTTT
TRBV19	-	TRBJ1-1	-	13	CASSGDGNTEAFF	TGTGCCAGTAGTGGGGACGGGAACACTGAAGCTTTCTTT
TRBV7-9	-	TRBJ2-3	-	12	CASSSDTNTQYF	TGTGCCAGCAGCTCGGACACCAATACGCAGTATTTT
TRBV5-1	TRBD1	TRBJ2-7	-	16	CASTLGGQGGTYEQYF	TGCGCCAGCACCCTTGGCGGACAGGGGGGCACCTACGAGCAGTACTTC
TRBV4-2	TRBD1	TRBJ2-3	-	16	CASSQTPTGTTDTQYF	TGTGCCAGCAGCCAAACCCCGACAGGGACCACAGATACGCAGTATTTT
TRBV10-1	TRBD1	TRBJ1-1	-	13	CASRATGGAEAFF	TGCGCCAGCAGGGCGACAGGGGGGGCTGAAGCTTTCTTT
TRBV7-8	-	TRBJ2-3	-	15	CASSLDMGGTDTQYF	TGTGCCAGCAGCTTAGATATGGGGGGCACAGATACGCAGTATTTT
TRBV2	TRBD2	TRBJ2-3	-	15	CASSASGRALDTQYF	TGTGCCAGCAGTGCCAGCGGGAGGGCCTTAGATACGCAGTATTTT
TRBV11-2	-	TRBJ2-6	-	14	CASSSISGANVLTF	TGTGCCAGCAGCTCTATCTCTGGGGCCAACGTCCTGACTTTC
TRBV5-1	TRBD1	TRBJ2-6	-	17	CASSWRGQGSGANVLTF	TGCGCCAGCAGCTGGAGAGGACAGGGCTCTGGGGCCAACGTCCTGACTTTC
TRBV5-1	-	TRBJ2-7	-	14	CASSLGTGIHEQYF	TGCGCCAGCAGCTTGGGAACAGGGATCCACGAGCAGTACTTC
TRBV7-2	TRBD1	TRBJ1-2	-	14	CASSLVNPGGGYTF	TGTGCCAGCAGCTTAGTTAATCCAGGGGGTGGCTACACCTTC
TRBV10-3	-	TRBJ1-3	-	14	CAISESGPGNTIYF	TGTGCCATCAGTGAATCTGGGCCCGGAAACACCATATATTTT
TRBV11-3	TRBD2	TRBJ2-1	-	15	CASSSTSGKYNEQFF	TGTGCCAGCAGCTCGACGAGCGGGAAATACAATGAGCAGTTCTTC